This TCR beta chain derives from a study of blood T cell dynamics during melanoma immunotherapy (dated by TCRdb to between 2020 and 2021). Regarding the complete study: The patients had metastatic melanoma and were given first-line pembrolizumab or nivolumab plus ipilimumab as standard of care in the United Kingdom. Peripheral T cell receptor repertoires of metastatic melanoma patients were profiled before and after one cycle of checkpoint inhibitor therapy to find early correlates of response. A training cohort was formed from consecutive patients, and a further independent group of patients from the same centre was pooled into an external validation set.

The time point label for this specimen denotes: week 3, after first cycle of checkpoint inhibitor. Blood samples were collected before treatment (T0) and at week 3 (W3), after the first cycle of checkpoint blockade. Except for a couple of patients with rapid clinical progression, response was assessed 12 weeks after the first infusion by RECIST 1.1; disease control meant complete response, partial response or stable disease. Any patient who had received prior systemic cancer treatment, was on concomitant immunosuppressant therapy or had synchronous other active malignancies was excluded. To track both circulating cells and T cell turnover, TCR beta was sequenced from bulk PBMC as well as from plasma cell-free DNA. PBMC were isolated from blood with Lymphoprep and SepMate tubes, followed by red cell lysis. QIAamp DNA Blood Mini kits were used to extract DNA from PBMC and from sorted T cell subsets.

The paper's findings and limits, for the study overall: Unlike progressors, patients who went on to achieve disease control showed a bifurcated reorganization of the PBMC repertoire at W3, with either increased clonality or increased diversity. The relatively small sample size was recognized as a factor that could limit how well the results generalize. The study could not determine whether the T cell clones driving repertoire changes were melanoma-specific or reflected general immune activation.

The V end gives up 5 bases and the J end 7 bases, leaving 7 bases in the junction not matched to a gene. CDR1 SNHLY and CDR2 FYNNEI were looked up in the germline V gene. CDR3 length: 15 amino acids, cysteine to phenylalanine. Solely the CDR3 DNA is kept, with 45 bases framed from the first base. For every bulk PBMC sample, a fixed 350 ng of DNA was loaded. TCR beta CDR3 sequences were amplified from genomic DNA with the immunoSEQ TCRb Assay kit following manufacturer instructions. The KAPA Library Quantification Kit for Illumina platforms was used to quantify the pooled libraries by qPCR. Pooled libraries were clustered at 0.6-1.1 pM and sequenced on an Illumina NextSeq 500. The authors processed their data as follows. The TCR data were analyzed using immunoSEQ ANALYZER and the R LymphoSeq package. A rearrangement efficiency score was calculated as productive divided by the sum of productive and non-productive CDR3 sequences. Within each patient, timepoints were compared pairwise for clonality, measured with the Gini coefficient, and for diversity, measured with the Renyi index at alpha=1. Clonal relatedness used an edit distance of 3, and repertoire similarity used the Bhattacharyya coefficient, both computed in LymphoSeq. Linear discriminant analysis on week-3 changes in clonality and diversity was built with the R MASS and caret packages to classify response. The table comes from immuneACCESS by way of TCRdb, which keeps in-frame sequences with V and J called. Part of the clones is missing from these tables; in studies checked, under half for an unresolved V gene and the rest for unknown reasons. V and J calls and clone size are copied from that table; D and trimming were computed from the DNA. Recorded for this sample are about 8,200 clones; 88% of them occurred a single time. The ten largest clones capture roughly 2.5% of the sample.

Comments on this clone: What this receptor recognizes is not known. Base qualities were left out, and no much larger clone turns up one base away.

Sample: blood, taken from a patient treated with checkpoint blockade. The rearrangement joined TRBV2 to TRBJ1-6; 8 junctional bases match TRBD1. The TCR sequence derives from a human donor with melanoma. The CDR3 protein sequence reads: CASSTRGLGNSPLHF. The DNA sequence is as follows: TGTGCCAGCAGTACCAGGGGGCTCGGGAATTCACCCCTCCACTTT.